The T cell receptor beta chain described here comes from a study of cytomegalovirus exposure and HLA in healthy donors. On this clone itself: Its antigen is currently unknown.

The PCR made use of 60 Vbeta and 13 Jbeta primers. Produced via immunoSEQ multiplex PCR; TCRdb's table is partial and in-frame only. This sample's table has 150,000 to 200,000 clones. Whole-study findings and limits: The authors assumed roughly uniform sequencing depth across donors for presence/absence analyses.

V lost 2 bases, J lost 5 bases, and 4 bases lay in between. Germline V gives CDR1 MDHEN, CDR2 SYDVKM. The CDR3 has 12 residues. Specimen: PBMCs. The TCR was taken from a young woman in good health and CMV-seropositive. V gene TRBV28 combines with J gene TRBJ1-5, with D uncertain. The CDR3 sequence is CASSLLYQPQHF. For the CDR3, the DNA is TGTGCCAGCAGTTTACTTTATCAGCCCCAGCATTTT.